These 25 T cell receptor beta chains came from one sample sequenced in a study of cytomegalovirus exposure and HLA in healthy donors. The PCR was carried out with 60 Vbeta primers and 13 Jbeta primers. Repertoires were generated with immunoSEQ multiplex PCR, while TCRdb's copy carries only in-frame clones and drops some. The sample holds under 200,000 clones; around 78% are singletons and the top ten take 2% to 2.5%. The sequenced sample consisted of PBMCs. The receptors originated from a woman in her twenties or thirties in good health and CMV-seropositive.

The chain has TRBV10-3 and TRBJ2-7; weak D call: TRBD2 (5 bases). Germline assignment: CDR1 ENHRY and CDR2 SYGVKD. Trimming took 8 bases from V and 4 from J, leaving 24 bases between them. CDR3 length: 16 residues. CDR3 coding DNA: TGTGCCATCGGCCGATTTGGGGTGGGAGTCGAATACGAGCAGTACTTC. Its translation is CAIGRFGVGVEYEQYF.

This chain connects TRBV4-1 to TRBJ1-4, with 7 positions matching TRBD1. The germline gives CDR1 MGHRA, CDR2 YSYEKL. The CDR3 extends over 16 amino acids. With V trimmed by 1 base and J by 4 bases, 6 bases remained unmatched. CDR3 region: CASSQVRTGRNEKLFF. The CDR3 coding sequence is TGCGCCAGCAGCCAAGTTCGGACAGGCCGTAATGAAAAACTGTTTTTT.

The chain is built from TRBV11-2 and TRBJ2-7; D is perhaps TRBD2 (6 bases). Germline V lookup: CDR1 SGHAT, CDR2 FQNNGV. There are 12 residues in the CDR3. V was cut by 5 bases and J by 3 bases, with 8 bases left in between. The CDR3 sequence: CASSPGGYEQYF. The DNA for the CDR3 is TGTGCCAGCAGCCCCGGGGGCTACGAGCAGTACTTC. Full variable domain (outside the CDR3, taken from reference TRBV11-2 and TRBJ2-7): EAGVAQSPRYKIIEKRQSVAFWCNPISGHATLYWYQQILGQGPKLLIQFQNNGVVDDSQLPKDRFSAERLKGVDSTLKIQPAKLEDSAVYLCASSPGGYEQYFGPGTRLTVT.

This clone has a handful of counts. The chain uses TRBV4-3 and TRBJ2-1; maybe TRBD2 (6 bases). The CDR3 loop spans 16 amino acids. CDR1 and CDR2 (germline): LGHNA, YSLEER. V shed 2 bases and J shed 7 bases, with 18 bases lying between them. CDR3 bases: TGCGCCAGCAGCCAATCTTCTAGCGTTAGGAGGAATGAGCAGTTCTTC. It translates to CASSQSSSVRRNEQFF.

Worth noting for this clone: Germline is not matched at one junction end, which may reflect a read error. This chain links TRBV6-5 with TRBJ2-3; a weak D match, TRBD2 (6 bases). CDR1 and CDR2 from the germline V gene are MNHEY and SVGAGI. The CDR3 is 15 amino acids. CDR3 coding DNA: TGTGCCAGCAGTTACGCGGCAACTAGCACAGATACGCAATATTTT. Translating it yields CASSYAATSTDTQYF.

The V call is TRBV6-6, the J call TRBJ1-5, with D possibly matching TRBD1 (5 bases). Looked up from germline, CDR1 is MNHNY and CDR2 is SVGAGI (reference sequence). Trimming pared 3 bases from V and 5 bases from J, leaving 8 bases between. The CDR3 is made up of 13 amino acids. The CDR3 DNA reads TGTGCCAGCAGTTATTTAGGGGATCAGCCCCAGCATTTT. The encoded protein is CASSYLGDQPQHF.

V is TRBV11-2 and J is TRBJ2-1; D not resolved. The CDR3 totals 19 residues. CDR1 and CDR2 from the germline V gene are SGHAT and FQNNGV. Trimming stripped 0 bases from V and 0 bases from J, with 18 bases between. The CDR3 sequence: CASSLDIPPRSSSYNEQFF. CDR3 DNA sequence: TGTGCCAGCAGCTTAGATATCCCCCCCCGATCCAGCTCCTACAATGAGCAGTTCTTC.

On this clone: This specimen includes other DNA sequences encoding the same CDR3. V and J are TRBV9 and TRBJ2-7, with 7 bases matching TRBD2. CDR1 and CDR2 from the germline V gene are SGDLS and YYNGEE. Germline trimming cut 2 bases from V and 0 bases from J; bases unmatched to any gene: 2. The CDR3 is made up of 14 amino acids. The chain's CDR3 is CASSVGGSSYEQYF. As DNA, the CDR3 is TGTGCCAGCAGCGTTGGCGGGAGCTCCTACGAGCAGTACTTC.

This chain uses TRBV28 with TRBJ2-7; possible D gene TRBD2, 5 bases. Germline V gene lookup returns CDR1 MDHEN and CDR2 SYDVKM. V lost 2 bases and J 10 bases, leaving 12 bases between the germline ends. CDR3 length equals 12 residues. This CDR3 reads CASSLGVTGQYF. The CDR3 DNA is TGTGCCAGCAGTTTAGGGGTTACGGGACAGTACTTC.

The chain carries TRBV4-1 and TRBJ2-1, with D possibly matching TRBD1 (7 bases). Looked up from germline, CDR1 is MGHRA and CDR2 is YSYEKL. Between the trimmed V and J ends, which lost 5 bases and 2 bases, there was a span of 19 bases. CDR3 length: 17 residues. CDR3 nucleotides: TGCGCCAGCAGCTGGTGGTCACTCAGGGGGGCCTACAATGAGCAGTTCTTC. This codes for CASSWWSLRGAYNEQFF.

This clone was seen a few times. The gene calls are TRBV15 and TRBJ1-1, with D perhaps matching TRBD1 (6 bases). Looked up from germline, CDR1 is LNHNV and CDR2 is YYDKDF (reference sequence). CDR3 length: 16 amino acids. Between the trimmed V and J ends, which lost 7 bases and 4 bases, there was a span of 22 bases. CDR3 sequence: CATIKGDRILGTEAFF. In DNA, the CDR3 is TGTGCCACCATCAAGGGGGATCGTATTTTGGGCACTGAAGCTTTCTTT. Full variable domain (missing parts from reference TRBV15 and TRBJ1-1): DAMVIQNPRYQVTQFGKPVTLSCSQTLNHNVMYWYQQKSSQAPKLLFHYYDKDFNNEADTPDNFQSRRPNTSFCFLDIRSPGLGDTAMYLCATIKGDRILGTEAFFGQGTRLTVV.

Comments on this clone: Different DNA sequences within this sample yield the same CDR3. The CDR3 sequence is CACVPGDRNTEAFF. Written as DNA, the CDR3 is TGTGCCTGCGTCCCAGGGGACCGGAACACTGAAGCTTTCTTT. The V and J genes are TRBV30 and TRBJ1-1; weak D call: TRBD1 (6 bases). Germline CDR1 is GTSNPN and CDR2 is SVGIG (reference sequence). This CDR3 is 14 amino acids long. The V end lost 6 bases, the J end lost 1 base, and 15 bases lay between the germline ends.

The chain recombines TRBV29-1 with TRBJ1-2; D may be TRBD1 (6 bases). V lost 4 bases and J 8 bases, leaving 11 bases between the germline ends. This CDR3 region has 11 residues. Germline-derived CDR1 and CDR2 are SQVTM and ANQGSEA. DNA for the CDR3: TGCAGCGTTGTACAGGGCGGGGGCTACACCTTC. Translating it yields CSVVQGGGYTF.

V and J are TRBV6-5 and TRBJ2-3; 8 nucleotides line up with TRBD2. The V gene end was trimmed by 0 bases and the J gene end by 2 bases; junction bases not matched to a gene: 4. The CDR3 is 16 amino acids. Germline loops: CDR1 MNHEY, CDR2 SVGAGI. The CDR3 DNA reads as TGTGCCAGCAGTTACTCCCCGGGACTAGTCACAGATACGCAGTATTTT. The encoded protein is CASSYSPGLVTDTQYF.

The genes are TRBV27 and TRBJ1-2, with 8 positions matching TRBD1. The CDR3 covers 19 residues. The ends lost 2 bases at V and 6 bases at J; junction bases unmatched: 20. Germline lookup yields CDR1 MNHEY and CDR2 SMNVEV (reference sequence). CDR3 protein: CASSLMTRQGSRRVHGYTF. CDR3 DNA: TGTGCCAGCAGTTTAATGACCAGACAGGGGAGCCGCAGAGTTCATGGCTACACCTTC.

This chain uses TRBV30 with TRBJ2-5; no clear D gene. In germline, CDR1 is GTSNPN, CDR2 SVGIG (reference sequence). The CDR3 loop spans 13 amino acids. V was shortened by 0 bases and J by 2 bases, with 7 bases between the two germline ends. The CDR3 loop reads CAWSVVLQETQYF. In DNA, the CDR3 is TGTGCCTGGAGTGTCGTATTACAAGAGACCCAGTACTTC.

This sequence joins TRBV6-6 and TRBJ1-2; TRBD1 matches at 9 bases. CDR1 is MNHNY and CDR2 is SVGAGI in the germline V gene (reference sequence). J lost 7 bases, V lost 5 bases, and 5 bases had no gene match. The CDR3 is made up of 13 amino acids. CDR3 sequence (DNA): TGTGCCAGCAGTACCGGGACAGGGCGTGGCTACACCTTC. This translates into CASSTGTGRGYTF.

This clone has more than one count but fewer than ten. This chain links TRBV6-1 with TRBJ2-5; 8 bases align to TRBD1. V dropped 4 bases and J dropped 3; count of bases not matched to a gene: 10. Germline V CDR1 and CDR2: MNHNS, SASEGT. This CDR3 is 16 amino acids long. CDR3 residues: CASSGHGGQGKETQYF. The CDR3 region has the DNA TGTGCCAGCAGTGGGCATGGAGGACAGGGAAAAGAGACCCAGTACTTC.

In its sample, this clone was seen a few times. The V gene is TRBV30, the J gene TRBJ2-7, with 8 bases matching TRBD1. The CDR3 has 14 residues. The trim removed 5 bases at V and 4 bases at J, leaving 10 bases unmatched. Per germline, CDR1 GTSNPN and CDR2 SVGIG (reference sequence). In DNA form, the CDR3 reads TGTGCCTGGGCAACCGGGACAGGTGCTTACGAGCAGTACTTC. As protein: CAWATGTGAYEQYF.

The chain is built from TRBV9 and TRBJ1-6; D call uncertain. The germline V and J ends were trimmed by 3 bases and 9 bases, with 10 bases remaining between them. This CDR3 comprises 13 residues. Germline CDR1 and CDR2: SGDLS and YYNGEE. CDR3 coding DNA: TGTGCCAGCAGCGGCCAGGTGGGTTCACCCCTCCACTTT. Its protein is CASSGQVGSPLHF.

The genes are TRBV28 and TRBJ1-5; D uncertain. Trimming left V 6 bases short and J 2 bases short, with 11 bases between. Germline values: CDR1 MDHEN, CDR2 SYDVKM. The CDR3 extends over 14 amino acids. The CDR3 region has the DNA TGTGCCAGCAGGGCGGCTCGGGGCAATCAGCCCCAGCATTTT. This translates into CASRAARGNQPQHF. Full variable domain (missing parts from reference TRBV28 and TRBJ1-5): DVKVTQSSRYLVKRTGEKVFLECVQDMDHENMFWYRQDPGLGLRLIYFSYDVKMKEKGDIPEGYSVSREKKERFSLILESASTNQTSMYLCASRAARGNQPQHFGDGTRLSIL.

CDR3 sequence: CASSPAGVSTGELFF. CDR3 in DNA: TGCGCCAGCAGTCCCGCCGGGGTTTCCACCGGGGAGCTGTTTTTT. The chain is built from TRBV5-1 and TRBJ2-2; TRBD2 is a possible D gene (5 bases). The CDR3 is made up of 15 amino acids. The V end was cut by 5 bases, the J end by 4 bases, with 15 bases between. The germline gives CDR1 SGHRS, CDR2 YFSETQ.

This clone appeared a single time. The chain recombines TRBV7-9 with TRBJ1-3; D is uncertain. The V end was cut by 5 bases, the J end by 2 bases, with 7 bases between. The germline V gene encodes CDR1 SEHNR and CDR2 FQNEAQ (reference sequence). The CDR3 runs 13 residues. The CDR3 region is CASSERTGNTIYF. The CDR3 DNA follows: TGTGCCAGCAGCGAGCGGACTGGAAACACCATATATTTT.

This sequence joins TRBV5-4 and TRBJ2-7; 8 positions agree with TRBD1. Trimming removed 4 bases from V and 2 bases from J; junction bases left unmatched: 14. Germline V CDR1 and CDR2: SGHNT, YYREEE (reference sequence). The CDR3 is 17 residues long. The CDR3 DNA reads as TGTGCCAGCAGCCTCCCCCGACAGGGGTTGGGGGCCTACGAGCAGTACTTC. Encoded protein: CASSLPRQGLGAYEQYF.

The chain employs TRBV2 and TRBJ1-2; 12 bases are shared with TRBD1. Germline V gene lookup returns CDR1 SNHLY and CDR2 FYNNEI. The length of the CDR3 is 17 residues. V shed 2 bases, J shed 4 bases, and the junction held 8 bases outside the gene matches. CDR3 residues: CASSEHRDRGPPYGYTF. For the CDR3, the DNA is TGTGCCAGCAGTGAACACCGGGACAGGGGGCCCCCCTATGGCTACACCTTC.